This is a list of T cell receptor beta chains from one sample in a study of vaccination and CD4 T cells after COVID-19. In TCRdb, the PCR reads were re-called with MiXCR into one record per CDR3 protein. The table lists just over 35,000 distinct CDR3 sequences, 36% of them singletons. The specimen was CD4+ T cells from blood, collected about 7 months after SARS-CoV-2 vaccination. The receptors originated from a human donor who had recovered from COVID-19. Both conserved end residues are part of each CDR3. D genes are given only for firm matches. Expanded clones are given a class, and other clones once, few, many or no size at all.

TRBV6-4,.,TRBJ2-2,.,CASSRQAETGELFF,TGTGCCAGCAGTCGACAGGCCGAAACCGGGGAGCTGTTTTTT
TRBV20-1,.,TRBJ1-2,.,CSASGVFHTF,TGCAGTGCAAGCGGGGTTTTCCACACCTTC
TRBV6-1,.,TRBJ1-6,.,CASSAAYNSPLHF,TGTGCCAGCAGTGCGGCCTATAATTCACCCCTCCACTTT
TRBV7-3,few,TRBJ2-1,.,CASSLLATNHEQFF,TGTGCCAGCAGCTTATTGGCAACCAACCATGAGCAGTTCTTC
TRBV7-9,.,TRBJ2-1,.,CASSLGSPSYNEQFF,TGTGCCAGCAGCTTAGGTTCCCCGTCCTACAATGAGCAGTTCTTC
TRBV20-1,.,TRBJ2-3,TRBD1,CSARRQGGSTDTQYF,TGCAGTGCTAGACGACAGGGGGGAAGCACAGATACGCAGTATTTT
TRBV9,.,TRBJ2-7,TRBD2,CASSVAPVLAGASYEQYF,TGTGCCAGCAGCGTAGCGCCCGTACTAGCGGGAGCATCCTACGAGCAGTACTTC
TRBV15,many,TRBJ1-2,.,CATSRATGANYGYTF,TGTGCCACCAGCAGAGCCACGGGGGCTAACTATGGCTACACCTTC
TRBV7-2,few,TRBJ1-5,.,CASSLIAGTRGGNQPQHF,TGTGCCAGCAGCTTGATAGCAGGGACCCGAGGTGGCAATCAGCCCCAGCATTTT
TRBV6-5,.,TRBJ2-3,TRBD1,CASSYGTASTDTQYF,TGTGCCAGCAGTTACGGGACAGCTAGCACAGATACGCAGTATTTT
TRBV5-4,.,TRBJ2-7,TRBD2,CASSVSGTIYEQYF,TGTGCCAGCAGCGTAAGCGGGACTATCTACGAGCAGTACTTC
TRBV20-1,few,TRBJ2-3,TRBD2,CSARDARTSGNTQYF,TGCAGTGCTAGAGATGCCCGGACTAGCGGGAATACGCAGTATTTT
TRBV20-1,many,TRBJ1-6,TRBD1,CSAKVTGVPSPLHF,TGCAGTGCTAAAGTAACAGGGGTCCCCTCACCCCTCCACTTT
TRBV20-1,.,TRBJ1-1,TRBD1,CSAREGQGNTEAFF,TGCAGTGCTAGAGAGGGACAGGGAAACACTGAAGCTTTCTTT
TRBV19,.,TRBJ2-3,.,CAGSAVSTDTQYF,TGTGCCGGTAGTGCCGTTAGCACAGATACGCAGTATTTT
TRBV20-1,.,TRBJ2-5,TRBD2,CSARGASGRSGETQYF,TGCAGTGCTAGAGGGGCTAGCGGGAGGTCTGGGGAGACCCAGTACTTC
TRBV29-1,.,TRBJ2-1,.,CSVEGSGTSPNEQFF,TGCAGCGTTGAAGGCTCGGGAACCTCCCCCAATGAGCAGTTCTTC
TRBV7-3,.,TRBJ2-3,.,CASSLDHTDTQYF,TGTGCCAGCAGCTTAGACCACACAGATACGCAGTATTTT
TRBV10-3,.,TRBJ1-4,TRBD1,CAISPRQGDVEKLFF,TGTGCCATCAGCCCCCGACAGGGGGATGTCGAAAAACTGTTTTTT
TRBV7-2,.,TRBJ2-1,TRBD1,CASSPTAGTVYNEQFF,TGTGCCAGCAGCCCGACGGCCGGGACAGTGTACAATGAGCAGTTCTTC
TRBV12-3/TRBV12-4,few,TRBJ2-7,.,CASSHTYEQYF,TGTGCCAGCAGTCACACCTACGAGCAGTACTTC
TRBV27,.,TRBJ2-1,TRBD1,CASSSGTGPYNEQFF,TGTGCCAGCAGTTCCGGGACAGGGCCCTACAATGAGCAGTTCTTC
TRBV18,.,TRBJ2-7,.,CASSDAGSSYEQYF,TGTGCCAGCTCGGACGCGGGGAGCTCCTACGAGCAGTACTTC
TRBV28,few,TRBJ2-1,TRBD2,CASSYPGLAVQVDEQFF,TGTGCCAGCAGTTATCCGGGACTAGCGGTTCAAGTGGATGAGCAGTTCTTC
TRBV19,few,TRBJ2-5,TRBD1,CASSSGTGVETQYF,TGTGCCAGTAGTAGCGGGACAGGGGTGGAGACCCAGTACTTC
TRBV10-3,few,TRBJ2-7,TRBD2,CAIRGSGSYEQYF,TGTGCCATCAGGGGTAGCGGGAGCTACGAGCAGTACTTC
TRBV6-1,few,TRBJ2-7,TRBD2,CASKEREVGIYEQYF,TGTGCCAGCAAGGAACGGGAGGTGGGAATCTACGAGCAGTACTTC
TRBV7-9,.,TRBJ2-5,.,CASSLSGFLETQYF,TGTGCCAGCAGCTTATCCGGTTTCTTAGAGACCCAGTACTTC
TRBV4-1,.,TRBJ2-7,TRBD2,CASSPEELAVHEQYF,TGCGCCAGCAGCCCCGAGGAACTAGCGGTCCACGAGCAGTACTTC
TRBV7-2,.,TRBJ2-5,.,CASSLVVRGWETQYF,TGTGCCAGCAGCTTAGTTGTGAGGGGCTGGGAGACCCAGTACTTC
TRBV6-5,.,TRBJ2-3,TRBD2,CASSYLAGGSTDTQYF,TGTGCCAGCAGTTACCTAGCGGGAGGGAGCACAGATACGCAGTATTTT
TRBV6-5,.,TRBJ1-6,TRBD1,CASSYSRGTGGWNSPLHF,TGTGCCAGCAGTTACTCGAGAGGGACAGGGGGCTGGAATTCACCCCTCCACTTT
TRBV27,.,TRBJ2-1,TRBD1,CASRTGYNEQFF,TGTGCCAGCAGGACAGGGTACAATGAGCAGTTCTTC
TRBV7-2,.,TRBJ2-2,TRBD2,CASRLAGYTGELFF,TGTGCCAGTCGACTAGCGGGATACACCGGGGAGCTGTTTTTT
TRBV20-1,few,TRBJ1-2,TRBD1,CSAKDREILTF,TGCAGTGCTAAGGACAGGGAAATACTCACCTTC
TRBV21-1,once,TRBJ1-6,.,CASSKLSRHNSPLHF,TGTGCCAGCAGCAAACTCTCTCGCCATAATTCACCCCTCCACTTT
TRBV20-1,few,TRBJ2-2,TRBD1,CSARPSDRANTGELFF,TGCAGTGCTCGCCCGTCGGACAGGGCGAACACCGGGGAGCTGTTTTTT
TRBV27,few,TRBJ2-1,.,CASSSYRDSIYNEQFF,TGTGCCAGCAGTTCCTACCGGGACTCCATATACAATGAGCAGTTCTTC
TRBV20-1,few,TRBJ1-1,TRBD1,CSARQGTGVGTEAFF,TGCAGTGCTAGACAAGGGACAGGGGTAGGGACTGAAGCTTTCTTT
TRBV5-1,.,TRBJ2-7,.,CASSPQGYEQYF,TGCGCCAGCAGCCCACAGGGCTACGAGCAGTACTTC
TRBV19,.,TRBJ2-7,.,CASSIFGGPDSTYEQYF,TGTGCCAGTAGTATTTTCGGGGGGCCGGACAGTACCTACGAGCAGTACTTC
TRBV20-1,.,TRBJ2-7,TRBD2,CSATSGGAHPNEQYF,TGCAGTGCTACCTCCGGGGGGGCACATCCCAACGAGCAGTACTTC
TRBV27,few,TRBJ1-3,.,CASSLRSGNTIYF,TGTGCCAGCAGTTTACGCTCTGGAAACACCATATATTTT
TRBV20-1,.,TRBJ2-7,.,CSATAGQRSYEQYF,TGCAGTGCCACCGCAGGACAGCGCTCCTACGAGCAGTACTTC
TRBV28,.,TRBJ2-7,.,CASRHGGGMGYEQYF,TGTGCCAGCAGACACGGTGGCGGGATGGGCTACGAGCAGTACTTC
TRBV7-9,few,TRBJ2-5,TRBD2,CASSPSTSGRGETQYF,TGTGCCAGCAGCCCGTCGACTAGCGGGAGGGGAGAGACCCAGTACTTC
TRBV20-1,few,TRBJ2-5,.,CSASGRGEVQETQYF,TGCAGTGCTAGTGGCCGCGGTGAGGTACAAGAGACCCAGTACTTC
TRBV2,.,TRBJ2-1,TRBD2,CASSETSGRIDEQFF,TGTGCCAGCAGTGAAACTAGCGGGAGGATCGATGAGCAGTTCTTC
TRBV6-1,few,TRBJ2-5,.,CASRETAQEETQYF,TGTGCCAGCAGGGAGACGGCTCAAGAAGAGACCCAGTACTTC
TRBV19,.,TRBJ1-2,.,CASSNSVSGYTF,TGTGCCAGTAGTAATTCGGTATCTGGCTACACCTTC